This T cell receptor beta chain stems from a study of human T cells and chemical hapten exposure listed by TCRdb under 2021. A note on the overall study: For sensitization, 2% DPC in acetone was applied to a roughly 2 cm by roughly 2 cm area of upper inner arm skin. Libraries were combined into a pool for sequencing, and differences in TCR yield between samples came mainly from small differences in library volumes within the pool. Most of the patients in the cohort were female, and the cohort covered alopecia areata with under or over 50% scalp involvement, alopecia totalis and alopecia universalis. Patients additionally received weekly therapeutic DPC doses to the scalp throughout the approximately 24-week study period. Blood samples were taken from patients before sensitization (week 0) and at 2, 6 and about 24 weeks after DPC sensitization. Patch testing on the upper back used Finn chambers containing 0.01% DPC, with scoring done after 6 days according to International Contact Dermatitis Research Group standards. Blood for TCR sequencing was provided by twenty-nine alopecia patients at one to four time points (pre-sensitization, 2, 6 and 24 weeks). Peripheral blood TCR repertoire changes were tracked in vivo in alopecia patients during primary and secondary sensitization to the hapten diphenylcyclopropenone (DPC).

The library was prepared using RACE. These reads were obtained on a NextSeq 500. Library preparation attached unique molecular identifiers to individual cDNA molecules for quantitative, reproducible TCR counting. Both TCR alpha and TCR beta chains were sequenced from each blood RNA sample. Per the source publication's procedure: Samples had a median of roughly 91,000 TCRs, with a range from roughly 23,224 to 700,000. V, J and CDR3 annotation of the TCR reads was carried out using the Decombinator software suite. To make PS versus PT1 abundance plots, every sample was subsampled to the same number of TCRs (28,000). TCRs were defined as expanded if absent before sensitization and observed at least eight times at the 2-week time point. The public sequencing data were trimmed at Q25 with fastp and processed into clonotypes with MiXCR by TCRdb, which kept only in-frame beta chains. CDR3 protein sequences are deduplicated, and each keeps its most common genes and DNA. These V and J calls derive from TCRdb rather than the authors' analysis. The sample includes tens of thousands of distinct CDR3 sequences, with approximately 12% observed a single time. The top ten hold approximately 4.6% of the sample.

The investigation overall reported the following: Alopecia, a presumed autoimmune disease, was present in all patients, so the immune response of the patients might differ from that of healthy individuals. The number of PT1 expanded TCRs positively correlated with patch test score, significant at thresholds 8, 16 and 32 but not 4. After repeated subsampling, the strength of the expansion versus patch-test correlation and the threshold at which it became significant changed. DPC sensitization did not change how many TCRs were above 1 in 1000 frequency, and no evidence was found of alterations in global repertoire structure. Significantly more large CDR3 similarity clusters were formed by expanded TCRs than by pre-sensitization or healthy control sets, consistent with antigen-driven responses.

V loses 5 bases at its end and J loses 4 bases; junction bases beyond the gene matches: 12. Sequences SEHNR (CDR1) and FQNEAQ (CDR2) are obtained from the germline V gene (reference sequence). From the cysteine up to the phenylalanine, the CDR3 has a length of 17 residues. CDR3 DNA only is kept here, 51 bases in frame from base 1. A remark on this clonotype: Its antigen has not been determined. No base quality information exists; no much larger clone differs at one position.

This specimen's time point label, per the study, means: patch test 1, 2 weeks after DPC sensitization. The treatment or condition label of this sample denotes: therapeutic diphenylcyclopropenone sensitization with weekly scalp DPC. At every patch-test visit, the blood draw took place before the patch test was put on. Patients were eligible if aged 18 to 70, diagnosed with alopecia and judged suitable for DPC therapy, and pregnant patients were excluded. Total RNA was extracted from unfractionated whole blood collected in Tempus Blood RNA tubes. The rearranged segments are TRBV7-9 and TRBJ2-1; 9 junctional bases match TRBD2. This receptor was taken from a woman aged 45-65 years with alopecia areata. Some clones in this sample may be carry-over from other donors' samples. Sequencing used whole blood, obtained in connection with sensitization to the hapten diphenylcyclopropenone (DPC). The CDR3 region reads CASSRSGRPYSYNEQFF. Read as DNA, the sequence is TGTGCCAGCAGCCGCAGCGGGAGGCCATATTCATACAATGAGCAGTTCTTC.